This T cell receptor (beta chain) was recorded in a study of T cell repertoires in cytomegalovirus infection. Across the whole study: It can be stated that public TCR beta signatures indicated CMV infection as well as a matching HLA type.

Overall study findings and caveats: Frequencies of public TCR beta families were cumulated, and this identified carriers of CMV plus the relevant HLA. There were HLA-C-restricted CMV-specific TCR beta clonotypes dominating the ex vivo response.

Ten or more counts support this clonotype. Its antigen is not identified. TCRdb independently ran MiXCR on the reads; one entry per CDR3 protein. The sample gives just under 300,000 distinct CDR3 sequences, approximately 8.9% of which show up once; approximately 2.3% is in the top ten. The sequence was collected from a human donor in good health (CMV status not recorded). Some clones in this sample may be carry-over from other donors' samples. Sequencing was performed on PBMCs.

The CDR3 DNA sequence: TGCGCCAGCAGCCACCGGACAGGCGCCGTTTGGACTGAAGCTTTCTTT. Amino acids: CASSHRTGAVWTEAFF. This chain uses TRBV4-1 with TRBJ1-1, with TRBD1 matching 7 bases. Trimming at V came to 3 bases and at J to 5 bases, leaving 12 bases not matched to a gene. The germline CDR1 and CDR2 sequences are MGHRA and YSYEKL. The CDR3 consists of 16 residues.